These 18 T cell receptor beta chains were sequenced from one sample in a study of Ad26.COV2.S vaccination and SARS-CoV-2 variants. TCRdb keeps only in-frame clones here, not all; method: immunoSEQ multiplex PCR. The profile shows about 350,000 clones, around 87% of them singletons. Treatment defined: roughly 19 received Ad26.COV2.S at low or high dose, single or two shots; several received placebo; per-sample allocation not given. At day 63 after the first vaccine or placebo injection, samples were drawn. The sample here was peripheral blood, taken in a trial of Ad26.COV2.S vaccine versus placebo. These TCRs come from a person aged 18-65 years who received the Ad26.COV2.S COVID-19 vaccine or a placebo.

The chain is built from TRBV5-1 and TRBJ1-1, with 7 positions matching TRBD1. The CDR3 has 14 amino acids. Germline CDR1 and CDR2: SGHRS and YFSETQ. V was pared by 2 bases and J by 5 bases, with 6 bases of the junction left unmatched. The CDR3 DNA reads TGCGCCAGCAGCTTCTCAGGGGGGCGGACTGAAGCTTTCTTT. It encodes CASSFSGGRTEAFF. Based on the CDR3 plus reference TRBV5-1 and TRBJ1-1, the full variable domain is KAGVTQTPRYLIKTRGQQVTLSCSPISGHRSVSWYQQTPGQGLQFLFEYFSETQRNKGNFPGRFSGRQFSNSRSEMNVSTLELGDSALYLCASSFSGGRTEAFFGQGTRLTVV.

The J gene is TRBJ2-7, the V gene TRBV4-3; 7 bases map to TRBD1. The trim removed 4 bases at V and 2 bases at J, leaving 2 bases unmatched. CDR1 and CDR2 from the germline V gene are LGHNA and YSLEER. The CDR3 runs to 13 residues. The CDR3, as DNA: TGCGCCAGCAGCCGGGACAGAGCCTACGAGCAGTACTTC. Protein: CASSRDRAYEQYF.

The chain recombines TRBV5-1 with TRBJ1-3; D gene uncertain. Deletions cut 3 bases from V and 0 bases from J, with 19 bases between. Germline values: CDR1 SGHRS, CDR2 YFSETQ. The length of the CDR3 is 18 residues. The CDR3 here is CASSSGPRRPYSGNTIYF. DNA for the CDR3: TGCGCCAGCAGCTCCGGGCCTCGGCGTCCCTACTCTGGAAACACCATATATTTT.

This clone was seen once. J is TRBJ2-7 and V is TRBV6-5; no clear D gene. Per germline, CDR1 MNHEY and CDR2 SVGAGI. V dropped 8 bases and J dropped 3 bases, with 14 bases sitting between them. The CDR3 loop spans 13 amino acids. The CDR3 DNA sequence: TGTGCCAGCTATGGAGCAGGATACTACGAGCAGTACTTC. Translated, it gives CASYGAGYYEQYF.

The rearrangement joins TRBV6-6 to TRBJ2-7, with 7 positions matching TRBD2. Germline lookup yields CDR1 MNHNY and CDR2 SVGAGI (reference sequence). The ends lost 0 bases at V and 3 bases at J; junction bases unmatched: 2. The CDR3 runs 14 residues. CDR3 region: CASSYSSGGYEQYF. CDR3 nucleotide sequence: TGTGCCAGCAGTTACTCGTCGGGGGGCTACGAGCAGTACTTC.

In its sample, this clone was seen once. The V call is TRBV3-1 (or the pseudogene TRBV3-2), the J call TRBJ1-2; D is perhaps TRBD1 (5 bases). Looked up from germline, CDR1 is LGHDT and CDR2 is YNNKEL (reference sequence). The CDR3 sequence is 17 residues long. Trimming took off 5 bases at V and 1 base at J, with 20 bases between the two ends. In DNA form, the CDR3 reads TGTGCCAGCAGCAACTCACGGGGGTTACTTATTAACTATGGCTACACCTTC. Encoded protein: CASSNSRGLLINYGYTF.

For the CDR3, the DNA is TGCAGCGTTGGTGGAATCTCCTACAATGAGCAGTTCTTC. Protein: CSVGGISYNEQFF. The chain is built from TRBV29-1 and TRBJ2-1; D gene unclear. The germline gives CDR1 SQVTM, CDR2 ANQGSEA. Trimming took 4 bases from V and 0 from J, leaving 7 bases between them. This CDR3 contains 13 residues.

The gene calls are TRBV6-5 and TRBJ2-7, with D tentatively TRBD2 (6 bases). The ends were cut back, 9 bases at V and 0 bases at J, with 15 bases in the middle. The CDR3 sequence is 14 residues long. CDR1 is MNHEY, CDR2 SVGAGI, per germline. CDR3 coding DNA: TGTGCCAGTTCCTTTGGAGGGGTCTCCTACGAGCAGTACTTC. Its protein product is CASSFGGVSYEQYF.

V and J are TRBV5-1 and TRBJ2-7; 7 nucleotides agree with TRBD1. The CDR3 loop spans 14 amino acids. Germline V CDR1 and CDR2: SGHRS, YFSETQ. With V trimmed by 3 bases and J by 2 bases, 5 bases remained unmatched. CDR3 sequence: CASSWDSLAYEQYF. As DNA, the CDR3 is TGCGCCAGCAGCTGGGACAGTCTTGCCTACGAGCAGTACTTC.

The V and J genes are TRBV6-5 and TRBJ1-1; a possible D gene is TRBD1 (5 bases). There are 13 residues in the CDR3. Germline CDR1 and CDR2: MNHEY and SVGAGI. Trimming cost V 0 bases and J 5 bases, with 7 bases left between them. The CDR3 here is CASSYSRQTEAFF. For the CDR3, the DNA is TGTGCCAGCAGTTACTCTAGACAGACTGAAGCTTTCTTT.

Concerning this clone: Other DNA sequences within the sample encode an identical CDR3. The chain links TRBV6-5 to TRBJ2-5, with TRBD2 matching over 10 bases. The CDR3 is 13 amino acids. V dropped 6 bases and J dropped 2; count of bases not matched to a gene: 0. CDR1 and CDR2 from the germline V gene are MNHEY and SVGAGI. The CDR3 loop is CASRLAGQETQYF. The CDR3 DNA reads TGTGCCAGCAGACTAGCGGGGCAAGAGACCCAGTACTTC.

The chain couples TRBV5-4 to TRBJ2-1, with 14 bases identical to TRBD2. J was trimmed by 4 bases and V by 4 bases; bases with no gene match: 4. The CDR3 is made up of 16 amino acids. Per germline, CDR1 SGHNT and CDR2 YYREEE (reference sequence). CDR3 nucleotide sequence: TGTGCCAGCAGCCCCGGGACTAGCGGGGGTTACAATGAGCAGTTCTTC. Translating gives CASSPGTSGGYNEQFF.

The chain employs TRBV7-3 and TRBJ2-2; D may correspond to TRBD1 or TRBD2 (5 bases each). The length of the CDR3 is 13 residues. Trimming stripped 0 bases from V and 6 bases from J, with 5 bases between. Germline V lookup: CDR1 SGHTA, CDR2 FQGTGA. This CDR3 reads CASSLTGAGELFF. CDR3 sequence (DNA): TGTGCCAGCAGCTTAACGGGGGCCGGGGAGCTGTTTTTT.

This chain joins TRBV6-1 and TRBJ1-5, with D perhaps TRBD1 (6 bases). This CDR3 spans 16 amino acids. V lost 2 bases to trimming and J lost 2 bases, with 13 bases between them. Germline V gives CDR1 MNHNS, CDR2 SASEGT. CDR3 sequence reads: CASSEMVRQGNQPQHF. The CDR3 bases are TGTGCCAGCAGTGAAATGGTCCGACAGGGCAATCAGCCCCAGCATTTT.

The chain couples TRBV7-9 to TRBJ1-2, with a weak D call TRBD1 (6 bases). The CDR3 loop spans 18 amino acids. The germline V and J ends were trimmed by 4 bases and 0 bases, with 21 bases remaining between them. Germline V gene sequence: CDR1 SEHNR, CDR2 FQNEAQ (reference sequence). The CDR3 DNA sequence: TGTGCCAGCAGCTCGAAAGGGGGTCTGGGGACCCCTAACTATGGCTACACCTTC. This codes for CASSSKGGLGTPNYGYTF.

This sequence joins TRBV13 and TRBJ2-3; TRBD2 might be the D (5 bases). Germline CDR1 reads PRHDT; CDR2 reads FYEKMQ (reference sequence). The V end lost 5 bases, the J end lost 2 bases, and 17 bases lay between the germline ends. The CDR3 consists of 16 residues. CDR3 coding DNA: TGTGCCAGCAGCCTTAGAGGCGGGCGACACACAGATACGCAGTATTTT. Translation gives CASSLRGGRHTDTQYF. The full variable domain, in which reference TRBV13 and TRBJ2-3 provide the parts outside the CDR3, is AAGVIQSPRHLIKEKRETATLKCYPIPRHDTVYWYQQGPGQDPQFLISFYEKMQSDKGSIPDRFSAQQFSDYHSELNMSSLELGDSALYFCASSLRGGRHTDTQYFGPGTRLTVL.

The chain carries TRBV3-1 (or the pseudogene TRBV3-2) and TRBJ1-2, with 8 bases that match TRBD1. The CDR3 consists of 13 residues. Per germline, CDR1 LGHDT and CDR2 YNNKEL (reference sequence). Trimming removed 4 bases from V and 8 bases from J; junction bases left unmatched: 6. The CDR3 here is CASSPTGAKGYTF. The CDR3, as DNA: TGTGCCAGCAGCCCGACAGGGGCTAAGGGCTACACCTTC.

This clone appeared a single time. V gene TRBV18 combines with J gene TRBJ2-2; D is unclear. V lost 3 bases to trimming and J lost 3 bases, with 8 bases between them. Germline-derived CDR1 and CDR2 are KGHSH and LQKENI. CDR3 length: 14 amino acids. The CDR3 region is CASSPTLDTGELFF. DNA of the CDR3: TGTGCCAGCTCACCCACGCTTGACACCGGGGAGCTGTTTTTT.